These 31 T cell receptor beta chains originate from one sample sequenced in a study of T-cell memory formation after mild COVID-19. TCRdb re-called the 5' RACE reads through MiXCR, storing one row per CDR3 protein. The sample gives about half a million distinct CDR3 sequences, about 18% of which show up once; 12% is in the top ten. Material for sequencing was PBMCs or a T cell subset sorted from them (not recorded which). The receptors stem from an adult woman who had mild COVID-19 (a few samples of this study predate the infection). Cell type and time point are not known.

This clonotype appeared a few times. This sequence joins TRBV7-9 and TRBJ2-3; 9 nucleotides line up with TRBD2. The CDR3 sequence is 17 residues long. V was pared by 5 bases and J by 2 bases, with 11 bases of the junction left unmatched. Germline values: CDR1 SEHNR, CDR2 FQNEAQ (reference sequence). This CDR3 is CASSPVDSGSSTDTQYF. CDR3 DNA sequence: TGTGCCAGCAGCCCGGTGGATAGCGGGAGTTCCACAGATACGCAGTATTTT.

This chain connects TRBV24-1 to TRBJ2-2; a weak D match, TRBD2 (7 bases). Germline values: CDR1 KGHDR, CDR2 SFDVKD. The ends were cut back, 5 bases at V and 6 bases at J, with 15 bases in the middle. CDR3 length equals 15 residues. CDR3 DNA sequence: TGTGCCACCAGTGCAAGACAGGCGGGGGCCGGGGAGCTGTTTTTT. It encodes CATSARQAGAGELFF.

In this sample, this clonotype turned up many times. The chain couples TRBV5-1 to TRBJ2-7; 8 bases are shared with TRBD1. Germline assignment: CDR1 SGHRS and CDR2 YFSETQ. The CDR3 has 13 residues. Germline trimming cut 6 bases from V and 2 bases from J; bases unmatched to any gene: 4. CDR3 sequence (DNA): TGCGCCAGCAAACAGGGGGATACCTACGAGCAGTACTTC. The encoded protein is CASKQGDTYEQYF.

The chain uses TRBV7-2 and TRBJ2-5; tentatively, D is TRBD2 (5 bases). Trimming cost V 5 bases and J 5 bases, with 12 bases left between them. The CDR3 is 13 amino acids. CDR1 SGHTA and CDR2 FQGNSA come from the germline V gene. The CDR3 region has the DNA TGTGCCAGCAGCCAGAGCGGACGGGAGACCCAGTACTTC. It encodes CASSQSGRETQYF.

This clonotype was counted a few times. The genes are TRBV12-3 or TRBV12-4 and TRBJ1-2; possible D gene TRBD1, 6 bases. V lost 0 bases to trimming and J lost 3 bases, with 8 bases between them. The CDR3 is 14 residues long. CDR3 region: CASSLAAGDYGYTF. The CDR3 DNA follows: TGTGCCAGCAGTTTAGCGGCAGGGGACTATGGCTACACCTTC.

This clonotype was detected ten times or more. The chain combines TRBV20-1 with TRBJ2-7; the match to TRBD1 covers 11 bases. The CDR3 runs to 15 residues. Germline V gene data show CDR1 as DFQATT and CDR2 as SNEGSKA (reference sequence). Trimming at V came to 0 bases and at J to 6 bases, leaving 7 bases not matched to a gene. The CDR3 sequence: CSAREGTGGDGEQYF. CDR3 DNA sequence: TGCAGTGCTAGAGAAGGGACAGGGGGGGACGGCGAGCAGTACTTC.

V gene TRBV7-9 combines with J gene TRBJ1-1, with D possibly TRBD1 on 6 matching bases. CDR3 length equals 14 residues. V was clipped by 6 bases and J by 0 bases, with 11 bases between them. Germline V lookup: CDR1 SEHNR, CDR2 FQNEAQ (reference sequence). The CDR3 reads CASRLGQLNTEAFF. CDR3 in DNA: TGTGCCAGCAGACTCGGACAGTTGAACACTGAAGCTTTCTTT.

This clonotype appeared a few times. J is TRBJ1-5 and V is TRBV12-3 or TRBV12-4, with 7 bases lining up with TRBD1. This CDR3 has 14 residues. V dropped 3 bases and J dropped 6; count of bases not matched to a gene: 5. The CDR3 here is CASSFETGIQPQHF. CDR3 in DNA: TGTGCCAGCAGTTTTGAGACAGGGATTCAGCCCCAGCATTTT.

This clonotype was seen a few times. V usage is TRBV7-2 and J usage is TRBJ2-7; 12 bases fit TRBD1. The CDR3 sequence is 16 residues long. The V segment lost 5 bases and the J segment 2 bases; nucleotides outside the gene matches: 7. The V gene's germline CDR1 is SGHTA and CDR2 FQGNSA. In DNA, the CDR3 is TGTGCCAGCAGCCTCCCCGGGACAGGGGGCACCTACGAGCAGTACTTC. Residues: CASSLPGTGGTYEQYF.

This clonotype was detected only a few times. The genes are TRBV12-3 or TRBV12-4 and TRBJ1-2; 9 bases line up with TRBD1. The CDR3 contains 14 residues. V lost 5 bases to trimming and J lost 2 bases; unmatched junction nucleotides: 3. CDR3 residues: CASSTGTGNYGYTF. The DNA for the CDR3 is TGTGCCAGCAGTACTGGGACAGGGAACTATGGCTACACCTTC.

The rearrangement links TRBV9 to TRBJ1-1; D call uncertain. The CDR3 runs to 13 residues. Trimming cost V 2 bases and J 6 bases, with 11 bases left between them. Looked up from germline, CDR1 is SGDLS and CDR2 is YYNGEE. The DNA of the CDR3 is TGTGCCAGCAGCGTCTCAGGAGGGCCTGAAGCTTTCTTT. Its protein is CASSVSGGPEAFF.

V gene TRBV7-9 combines with J gene TRBJ2-5; D is undetermined. V lost 5 bases and J lost 2, with 15 bases in between. The CDR3 is 15 amino acids. Germline-derived CDR1 and CDR2 are SEHNR and FQNEAQ (reference sequence). CDR3 residues: CASSRFPPLQETQYF. CDR3 bases: TGTGCCAGCAGCCGATTTCCGCCGTTACAAGAGACCCAGTACTTC.

The CDR3 DNA is TGTGCCAGCAGCCTCGGATTCGGGTCCTTACGCACAGATACGCAGTATTTT. Protein sequence: CASSLGFGSLRTDTQYF. The chain is built from TRBV14 and TRBJ2-3; D gene unclear. The CDR3 has 17 amino acids. Between the trimmed V and J ends, which lost 4 bases and 1 base, there was a span of 18 bases. CDR1 and CDR2 from the germline V gene are SGHDN and FVKESK. Based on the CDR3 plus reference TRBV14 and TRBJ2-3, the full variable domain is EAGVTQFPSHSVIEKGQTVTLRCDPISGHDNLYWYRRVMGKEIKFLLHFVKESKQDESGMPNNRFLAERTGGTYSTLKVQPAELEDSGVYFCASSLGFGSLRTDTQYFGPGTRLTVL.

This chain links TRBV11-2 with TRBJ1-2, with D uncertain. The V end was cut by 0 bases, the J end by 0 bases, with 11 bases between. This CDR3 has 16 residues. Germline V CDR1 and CDR2: SGHAT, FQNNGV. CDR3 DNA: TGTGCCAGCAGCTTAGATCCCCCGTCCTCTAACTATGGCTACACCTTC. Residues: CASSLDPPSSNYGYTF.

This chain connects TRBV12-3 or TRBV12-4 to TRBJ1-1; D unresolved. CDR3 length: 14 residues. Between the trimmed V and J ends, which lost 3 bases and 10 bases, there was a span of 18 bases. CDR3 residues: CASSFDNLAGRAFF. CDR3 bases: TGTGCCAGCAGTTTCGACAATTTGGCGGGGAGAGCTTTCTTT.

This sequence joins TRBV9 and TRBJ2-5; a possible D gene is TRBD2 (7 bases). Germline V gene data show CDR1 as SGDLS and CDR2 as YYNGEE. The V end lost 0 bases, the J end lost 1 base, and 10 bases lay between the germline ends. The CDR3 has 15 amino acids. The CDR3 is CASSVAAGAQETQYF. CDR3 in DNA: TGTGCCAGCAGCGTAGCCGCGGGGGCCCAAGAGACCCAGTACTTC.

This clonotype was seen only a few times. This chain uses TRBV6-5 with TRBJ1-1; no reliable D call. Per germline, CDR1 MNHEY and CDR2 SVGAGI. Trimming pared 0 bases from V and 4 bases from J, leaving 9 bases between. The CDR3 runs to 14 residues. CDR3 sequence reads: CASSYSTGFTEAFF. CDR3 in DNA: TGTGCCAGCAGTTACTCGACCGGGTTCACTGAAGCTTTCTTT.

CDR3 amino acids: CASRDFGYQETQYF. For the CDR3, the DNA is TGCGCCAGCAGGGACTTTGGGTACCAAGAGACCCAGTACTTC. The chain combines TRBV10-2 with TRBJ2-5; TRBD2 is a possible D gene (5 bases). Between the trimmed V and J ends, which lost 6 bases and 0 bases, there was a span of 11 bases. Germline V gives CDR1 WSHSY, CDR2 SAAADI. This CDR3 region has 14 residues.

A few counts support this clonotype. The chain recombines TRBV11-2 with TRBJ2-2; 8 bases match TRBD2. The CDR3 loop spans 15 amino acids. Germline CDR1 reads SGHAT; CDR2 reads FQNNGV. Germline trimming cut 4 bases from V and 6 bases from J; bases unmatched to any gene: 7. DNA of the CDR3: TGTGCCAGCAGCTGGGGACGGCGGGAGGCCGGGGAGCTGTTTTTT. Translation gives CASSWGRREAGELFF.

As concerns this clonotype: The junction and the germline gene differ at one end; a read error may be behind it. The chain is built from TRBV7-7 and TRBJ2-7; TRBD1 might be the D (6 bases). Germline V CDR1 and CDR2: SSHAT, FNYEAQ (reference sequence). The CDR3 loop spans 14 amino acids. For the CDR3, the DNA is TGTGCTAGCAGCTTTGGGGACAACTCCTACGAGCAGTACTTC. It codes for CASSFGDNSYEQYF.

The chain joins TRBV4-2 to TRBJ2-2, with a possible D match to TRBD2 (6 bases). Germline V gene sequence: CDR1 LGHNA, CDR2 YNFKEQ. This CDR3 has 17 amino acids. Trimming stripped 3 bases from V and 0 bases from J, with 14 bases between. The CDR3 DNA is TGTGCCAGCAGCCAGATATATAGCGGAACGAACACCGGGGAGCTGTTTTTT. Translation gives CASSQIYSGTNTGELFF.

This clonotype was counted ten times or more. The V gene is TRBV28, the J gene TRBJ2-3; 10 positions match TRBD1. CDR1 and CDR2 (germline): MDHEN, SYDVKM. V was clipped by 2 bases and J by 7 bases; unmatched bases: 6. The CDR3 runs 15 residues. CDR3 sequence: CASSLAGTGAYTQYF. The DNA for the CDR3 is TGTGCCAGCAGTTTAGCTGGGACAGGGGCTTATACGCAGTATTTT.

The rearrangement uses TRBV24-1 and TRBJ2-2, with D maybe TRBD1 (6 bases). CDR1 KGHDR and CDR2 SFDVKD come from the germline V gene. Trimming stripped 3 bases from V and 1 base from J, with 11 bases between. The CDR3 contains 16 residues. In DNA, the CDR3 is TGTGCCACCAGTGATCCTACAGGGTGGAACACCGGGGAGCTGTTTTTT. The encoded protein is CATSDPTGWNTGELFF.

This clonotype was detected a few times. The rearrangement links TRBV19 to TRBJ2-2; the D gene is possibly TRBD1 (5 bases). The CDR3 runs to 15 residues. CDR1 and CDR2 (germline): LNHDA, SQIVND (reference sequence). The V and J ends lost 6 bases and 1 base respectively, with 12 bases between them. The CDR3 DNA follows: TGTGCCAGTAGCTTAAAGACAGTGAACACCGGGGAGCTGTTTTTT. The encoded protein is CASSLKTVNTGELFF.

The rearrangement uses TRBV6-2 or TRBV6-3 and TRBJ2-7, with D possibly being TRBD1 (5 bases). The CDR3 sequence is 13 residues long. Trimming took 9 bases from V and 7 from J, leaving 19 bases between them. CDR1 and CDR2 from the germline V gene are MNHEY and SVGEGT. The DNA of the CDR3 is TGTGCCAGTAAGGAGCGTGACGCAGGGGAGCAGTACTTC. This sequence encodes CASKERDAGEQYF.

There are a few counts of this clonotype. The V call is TRBV24-1, the J call TRBJ2-3; no clear D. Trimming shortened V by 10 bases and J by 2 bases, and 12 bases separated the two germline ends. The V gene's germline CDR1 is KGHDR and CDR2 SFDVKD. The CDR3 runs to 13 residues. CDR3 amino acids: CATGHPNTDTQYF. DNA of the CDR3: TGTGCCACGGGCCATCCTAACACAGATACGCAGTATTTT.

The chain links TRBV5-1 to TRBJ1-1, with a possible D match to TRBD1 (6 bases). V lost 6 bases to trimming and J lost 3 bases, with 15 bases between them. Looked up from germline, CDR1 is SGHRS and CDR2 is YFSETQ. The CDR3 extends over 14 amino acids. In nucleotides, the CDR3 is TGCGCCAGCACTCAGGGGTCCGGGGACACTGAAGCTTTCTTT. This encodes CASTQGSGDTEAFF.

CDR3 sequence (DNA): TGTGCCAGCAGCGAAGGGACAGGGGGCTCTGAAGCTTTCTTT. Its protein is CASSEGTGGSEAFF. The chain uses TRBV7-3 and TRBJ1-1, with 12 positions matching TRBD1. Looked up from germline, CDR1 is SGHTA and CDR2 is FQGTGA. The CDR3 has 14 amino acids. V was pared by 5 bases and J by 6 bases, with 4 bases of the junction left unmatched.

This clonotype was counted between two and nine times. The chain combines TRBV15 with TRBJ1-2, with D maybe TRBD1 (6 bases). Germline V gene lookup returns CDR1 LNHNV and CDR2 YYDKDF (reference sequence). This CDR3 spans 14 amino acids. The germline V and J ends were trimmed by 0 bases and 2 bases, with 7 bases remaining between them. CDR3 in amino acids: CATSRDRGNYGYTF. In DNA form, the CDR3 reads TGTGCCACCAGCAGAGATAGGGGGAACTATGGCTACACCTTC.

This clonotype was recorded a few times. The V call is TRBV9, the J call TRBJ2-2; the D gene is possibly TRBD2 (7 bases). CDR3 length: 15 amino acids. V lost 0 bases to trimming and J lost 5 bases, with 11 bases between them. Looked up from germline, CDR1 is SGDLS and CDR2 is YYNGEE. CDR3 sequence reads: CASSVEGGVTGELFF. CDR3 bases: TGTGCCAGCAGCGTAGAGGGGGGGGTTACCGGGGAGCTGTTTTTT.

The gene calls are TRBV24-1 and TRBJ2-5; TRBD2 matches 9 bases. The CDR3 spans 13 residues. Germline V lookup: CDR1 KGHDR, CDR2 SFDVKD. J lost 4 bases, V lost 4 bases, and 0 bases had no gene match. The CDR3 sequence is CATSELAGETQYF. The CDR3, as DNA: TGTGCCACCAGTGAACTAGCGGGAGAGACCCAGTACTTC.